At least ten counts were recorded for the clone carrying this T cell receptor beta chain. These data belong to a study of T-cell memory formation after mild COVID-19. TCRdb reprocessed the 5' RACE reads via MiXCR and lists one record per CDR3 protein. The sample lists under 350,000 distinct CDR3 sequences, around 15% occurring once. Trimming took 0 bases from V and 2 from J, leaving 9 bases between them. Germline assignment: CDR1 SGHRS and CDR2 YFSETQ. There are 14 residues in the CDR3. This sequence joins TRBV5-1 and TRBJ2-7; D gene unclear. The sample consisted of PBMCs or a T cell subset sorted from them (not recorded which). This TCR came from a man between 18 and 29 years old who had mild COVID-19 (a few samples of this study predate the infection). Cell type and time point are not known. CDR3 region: CASSLGEVTYEQYF. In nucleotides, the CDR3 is TGCGCCAGCAGCTTGGGAGAGGTTACCTACGAGCAGTACTTC.